This TCR beta chain was sequenced in a study of shared clonotypes between healthy human individuals. Looked up from germline, CDR1 is SGHRS and CDR2 is YFSETQ. The CDR3 runs to 16 residues. Losses at the gene ends were 1 base for V and 5 bases for J; bases not matched to a gene: 8. The assay was immunoSEQ multiplex PCR, and TCRdb's table has in-frame clones only and misses some. In the table there are about 1,500,000 clones, roughly 96% of which are singletons. The rearrangement joins TRBV5-1 to TRBJ2-7; 11 nucleotides align to TRBD2. Material for sequencing was naive CD4+ T cells sorted from blood. Documented subset: CD45RA+ positively selected. This TCR derives from a man aged 30-40 years in good health. The CDR3 here is CASSLTMTSGNHEQYF. CDR3 nucleotide sequence: TGCGCCAGCAGCTTGACGATGACTAGCGGGAACCACGAGCAGTACTTC.